Sequencing of this T cell receptor (beta chain) was carried out in a study of blood T cell repertoires in COVID-19. On the study more broadly: Samples of COVID-19 (acute and convalescent) were obtained from the United States, Italy and Spain. Sample material is recorded as cDNA or gDNA derived from T cells, B-cell-depleted T cells, or PBMCs.

The CDR3 spans 16 residues. Authors' methods: Using reference gene primer amplification, nucleated cell counts were estimated. The method was immunoSEQ multiplex PCR; TCRdb's version includes in-frame clones alone and lacks a portion of them. That table furnishes V, J and clone size, whereas the DNA furnished D and trimming. The table includes over 250,000 clones, about nine tenths detected once. Material: peripheral blood. This sequence joins TRBV21-1 and TRBJ1-5; TRBD1 is the table's D call, not checked against the DNA. TRBV21-1 is flagged as a pseudogene. The source is a woman aged 40-49 years who had recovered from COVID-19. The chain's CDR3 is CASSKRAEGVNQPQHF. The CDR3 nucleotides are TGTGCCAGCAGCAAAAGGGCAGAAGGGGTGAATCAGCCCCAGCATTTT.